Presented here are 24 T cell receptor beta chains from one specimen sequenced in a study of T cell changes during pregnancy in multiple sclerosis. Produced via immunoSEQ multiplex PCR; TCRdb's table is partial and in-frame only. Of 78,000 or so clones detected, about 91% appear once; the ten largest clones hold 2.6%. Sequencing used peripheral blood, obtained before pregnancy. Receptors were obtained from a female donor with multiple sclerosis, enrolled in a pregnancy study.

This chain connects TRBV7-2 to TRBJ2-1, with D perhaps TRBD2 (5 bases). V gave up 1 base and J gave up 7 bases, with 17 bases separating them. The CDR3 runs 16 residues. CDR1 is SGHTA and CDR2 is FQGNSA in the germline V gene. The DNA of the CDR3 is TGTGCCAGCAGCTTAGGCCTAGCCCGCTTCGGGAATGAGCAGTTCTTC. This translates into CASSLGLARFGNEQFF.

The chain employs TRBV28 and TRBJ1-5, with D perhaps TRBD1 (5 bases). The CDR3 extends over 17 amino acids. The germline V gene encodes CDR1 MDHEN and CDR2 SYDVKM. With 2 bases removed from V and 2 bases from J, the gap between germline ends came to 16 bases. CDR3 amino acids: CASSLVAHQGGNQPQHF. The DNA of the CDR3 is TGTGCCAGCAGTTTAGTGGCACATCAGGGTGGCAATCAGCCCCAGCATTTT.

With respect to this clone: At one of its ends the junction is not consistent with the germline gene, which may arise from a read error. The gene calls are TRBV7-7 and TRBJ2-2; 10 bases map to TRBD1. Germline CDR1 reads SSHAT; CDR2 reads FNYEAQ (reference sequence). The CDR3 runs to 17 residues. This CDR3 reads CASSLGRGTGVTGELFF. In DNA form, the CDR3 reads TGTGCTAGCAGCTTAGGCCGCGGGACAGGGGTCACCGGGGAGCTGTTTTTT.

The V gene is TRBV2, the J gene TRBJ2-7; maybe TRBD2 (5 bases). Between the trimmed V and J ends, which lost 4 bases and 5 bases, there was a span of 24 bases. This CDR3 spans 17 amino acids. The germline V gene has CDR1 SNHLY and CDR2 FYNNEI. The CDR3 region is CASSVSKTKTVGNEQYF. CDR3 DNA: TGTGCCAGCAGTGTAAGCAAAACTAAAACGGTCGGGAACGAGCAGTACTTC.

The V gene is TRBV19, the J gene TRBJ2-3; D call uncertain. Trimming pared 1 base from V and 4 bases from J, leaving 6 bases between. The CDR3 is 13 residues long. Germline V CDR1 and CDR2: LNHDA, SQIVND (reference sequence). Here the CDR3 reads CASSIVRADTQYF. The CDR3 DNA reads TGTGCCAGTAGTATAGTTAGAGCAGATACGCAGTATTTT.

This clone appeared once. This rearrangement joins TRBV6-1 to TRBJ2-2; maybe TRBD2 (5 bases). The ends were cut back, 2 bases at V and 6 bases at J, with 10 bases in the middle. The germline V gene has CDR1 MNHNS and CDR2 SASEGT. The CDR3 sequence is 14 residues long. For the CDR3, the DNA is TGTGCCAGCAGTGAAACTAGGGAGTCCGGGGAGCTGTTTTTT. Translation: CASSETRESGELFF.

J is TRBJ2-1 and V is TRBV7-8; 13 positions match TRBD2. The junction had 6 bases not matched to a gene; V was cut back by 5 bases and J by 8 bases. Germline CDR1 is SGHVS and CDR2 is FQNEAQ. The CDR3 runs 15 residues. This CDR3 reads CASSILAGGLDEQFF. The CDR3 nucleotides are TGTGCCAGCAGCATACTAGCGGGAGGGCTAGATGAGCAGTTCTTC.

The J gene is TRBJ1-1, the V gene TRBV14; 10 bases are a match to TRBD1. The V gene's germline CDR1 is SGHDN and CDR2 FVKESK. CDR3 size: 14 residues. V dropped 3 bases and J dropped 11; count of bases not matched to a gene: 9. The CDR3 nucleotides read TGTGCCAGCAGCCAGACCGGGACAGGGGAAGAGGCTTTCTTT. This codes for CASSQTGTGEEAFF.

The V and J genes are TRBV28 and TRBJ1-2; 10 positions match TRBD1. The germline CDR1 and CDR2 sequences are MDHEN and SYDVKM. CDR3 size: 15 residues. Germline trimming cut 11 bases from V and 14 bases from J; bases unmatched to any gene: 23. CDR3 in amino acids: CAHLPDRGPSSPFTF. Written as DNA, the CDR3 is TGTGCCCACTTACCTGACAGGGGGCCCTCGAGTCCTTTTACCTTC.

The rearrangement links TRBV6-1 to TRBJ1-2, with 10 nucleotides matching TRBD1. The CDR3 is 14 residues long. Germline V gene data show CDR1 as MNHNS and CDR2 as SASEGT. The V gene end was trimmed by 6 bases and the J gene end by 4 bases; junction bases not matched to a gene: 5. CDR3 sequence: CASRPGQGGYGYTF. In DNA, the CDR3 is TGTGCCAGCAGGCCAGGACAGGGGGGCTATGGCTACACCTTC.

This chain connects TRBV11-3 to TRBJ2-7, with 12 nucleotides matching TRBD2. J lost 5 bases, V lost 5 bases, and 7 bases had no gene match. There are 15 residues in the CDR3. Germline CDR1 is SGHNT and CDR2 is YENEEA. The CDR3 reads CASSPKTSGSNEQYF. In DNA form, the CDR3 reads TGTGCCAGCAGCCCAAAGACTAGCGGGAGTAACGAGCAGTACTTC.

The chain joins TRBV2 to TRBJ1-2; D possibly corresponds to TRBD1 (5 bases). The CDR3 length is 14 residues. Germline V gives CDR1 SNHLY, CDR2 FYNNEI. The V and J ends lost 2 bases and 2 bases respectively, with 9 bases between them. The CDR3 protein is CASSETTANYGYTF. In DNA, the CDR3 is TGTGCCAGCAGTGAAACGACAGCCAACTATGGCTACACCTTC. The full variable domain, in which reference TRBV2 and TRBJ1-2 provide the parts outside the CDR3, is EPEVTQTPSHQVTQMGQEVILRCVPISNHLYFYWYRQILGQKVEFLVSFYNNEISEKSEIFDDQFSVERPDGSNFTLKIRSTKLEDSAMYFCASSETTANYGYTFGSGTRLTVV.

Comment on this clone: At one boundary the junction diverges from the germline segment, which might be a read error. The chain carries TRBV6-1 and TRBJ2-4, with TRBD1 as a possible D gene (8 bases). This CDR3 has 14 amino acids. CDR1 is MNHNS, CDR2 SASEGT, per germline. The CDR3 sequence: CASSEAGTGGGGGF. The DNA of the CDR3 is TGTGCCAGCAGTGAAGCCGGGACAGGTGGGGGGGGTGGCTTC.

The chain joins TRBV18 to TRBJ1-1, with D hard to call. This CDR3 has 15 residues. Germline V gene lookup returns CDR1 KGHSH and CDR2 LQKENI. V was clipped by 3 bases and J by 1 base, with 12 bases between them. CDR3 sequence reads: CASSPDAGGNTEAFF. CDR3 DNA: TGTGCCAGCTCACCTGACGCGGGTGGGAACACTGAAGCTTTCTTT. Drawing the rest from reference TRBV18 and TRBJ1-1, the complete variable domain is NAGVMQNPRHLVRRRGQEARLRCSPMKGHSHVYWYRQLPEEGLKFMVYLQKENIIDESGMPKERFSAEFPKEGPSILRIQQVVRGDSAAYFCASSPDAGGNTEAFFGQGTRLTVV.

The chain is built from TRBV4-2 and TRBJ1-4, with D possibly being TRBD1 (6 bases). The V end was cut by 1 base, the J end by 8 bases, with 20 bases between. The CDR3 contains 17 residues. The germline CDR1 and CDR2 sequences are LGHNA and YNFKEQ. CDR3 amino acids: CASSQGERHRETEKLFF. DNA of the CDR3: TGTGCCAGCAGCCAAGGAGAACGGCACAGGGAGACGGAAAAACTGTTTTTT.

This sequence joins TRBV4-1 and TRBJ2-7; 7 positions match TRBD1. CDR1 MGHRA and CDR2 YSYEKL come from the germline V gene. The CDR3 extends over 16 amino acids. The V gene end was trimmed by 1 base and the J gene end by 2 bases; junction bases not matched to a gene: 8. CDR3 nucleotides: TGCGCCAGCAGCCAAGCCCGGACAGGCCTAACCTACGAGCAGTACTTC. This sequence encodes CASSQARTGLTYEQYF.

The rearrangement links TRBV27 to TRBJ2-2, with 10 bases aligning to TRBD1. Losses at the gene ends were 2 bases for V and 4 bases for J; bases not matched to a gene: 7. The CDR3 has 17 amino acids. Germline V CDR1 and CDR2: MNHEY, SMNVEV (reference sequence). The CDR3 DNA follows: TGTGCCAGCAGTTTAGATTTGGGACAGGGGTTCACCGGGGAGCTGTTTTTT. This sequence encodes CASSLDLGQGFTGELFF.

This chain joins TRBV6-5 and TRBJ2-1; the D is unclear. V was shortened by 2 bases and J by 6 bases, with 8 bases between the two germline ends. The CDR3 sequence is 13 residues long. Per germline, CDR1 MNHEY and CDR2 SVGAGI. In DNA, the CDR3 is TGTGCCAGCAGTTACGACGGCGGCAATGAGCAGTTCTTC. The encoded protein is CASSYDGGNEQFF.

This sequence joins TRBV7-2 and TRBJ1-5; tentative D call: TRBD1 (5 bases). The CDR3 contains 13 residues. Germline V CDR1 and CDR2: SGHTA, FQGNSA. Trimming took off 4 bases at V and 7 bases at J, with 11 bases between the two ends. In nucleotides, the CDR3 is TGTGCCAGCAGCTACCAGGGTATCCAGCCCCAGCATTTT. This encodes CASSYQGIQPQHF.

The genes are TRBV7-9 and TRBJ1-1; TRBD1 matches 10 bases. Germline trimming cut 3 bases from V and 10 bases from J; bases unmatched to any gene: 2. Germline V gives CDR1 SEHNR, CDR2 FQNEAQ (reference sequence). The CDR3 is made up of 12 amino acids. The CDR3 protein is CASSFGQGVAFF. CDR3 in DNA: TGTGCCAGCAGCTTTGGACAGGGGGTAGCTTTCTTT.

V gene TRBV15 combines with J gene TRBJ2-5, with TRBD1 matching over 8 bases. This CDR3 comprises 16 residues. V lost 3 bases, J lost 2 bases, and 8 bases stayed unmatched. Per the germline V gene, CDR1 is LNHNV and CDR2 is YYDKDF (reference sequence). The CDR3 coding sequence is TGTGCCACCAGCAGCCTCAGGGGGCTGGGGCAAGAGACCCAGTACTTC. Translated: CATSSLRGLGQETQYF.

This sequence joins TRBV11-2 and TRBJ2-7, with 11 nucleotides matching TRBD2. Germline lookup yields CDR1 SGHAT and CDR2 FQNNGV. After removal of 5 bases from V and 6 bases from J, the junction contained 9 bases not matched to a gene. The CDR3 length is 15 residues. CDR3 loop: CASSAISGRAAEQYF. The CDR3 region has the DNA TGTGCCAGCAGCGCAATTAGCGGGAGGGCCGCCGAGCAGTACTTC.

V gene TRBV16 combines with J gene TRBJ2-1; 8 nucleotides agree with TRBD2. The CDR3 has 16 residues. V was pared by 2 bases and J by 7 bases, with 10 bases of the junction left unmatched. Germline CDR1 reads KGHSY; CDR2 reads FQNENV. CDR3 sequence: CASSQRPGLVRNEQFF. DNA for the CDR3: TGTGCCAGCAGCCAACGCCCGGGACTAGTAAGAAATGAGCAGTTCTTC.

The chain has TRBV9 and TRBJ2-1; 8 bases map to TRBD2. V lost 3 bases to trimming and J lost 4 bases; unmatched junction nucleotides: 6. Germline V gives CDR1 SGDLS, CDR2 YYNGEE. The CDR3 extends over 15 amino acids. CDR3 DNA: TGTGCCAGCAGCGCGTCCGGGACTAGTTACAATGAGCAGTTCTTC. This codes for CASSASGTSYNEQFF.